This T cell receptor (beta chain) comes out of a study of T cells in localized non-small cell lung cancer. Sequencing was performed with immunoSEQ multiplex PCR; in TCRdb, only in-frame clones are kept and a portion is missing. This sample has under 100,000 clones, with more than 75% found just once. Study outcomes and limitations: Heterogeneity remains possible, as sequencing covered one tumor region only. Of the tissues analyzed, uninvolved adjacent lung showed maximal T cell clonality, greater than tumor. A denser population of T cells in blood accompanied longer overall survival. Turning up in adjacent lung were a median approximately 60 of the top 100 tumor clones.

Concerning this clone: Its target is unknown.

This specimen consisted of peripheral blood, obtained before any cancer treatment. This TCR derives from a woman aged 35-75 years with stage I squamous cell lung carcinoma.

The CDR3 is CASSLVASEETQYF. DNA for the CDR3: TGCGCCAGCAGCTTGGTGGCTAGCGAAGAGACCCAGTACTTC. V usage is TRBV5-1 and J usage is TRBJ2-5, with D perhaps TRBD2 (6 bases). Trimming pared 0 bases from V and 3 bases from J, leaving 9 bases between. Looked up from germline, CDR1 is SGHRS and CDR2 is YFSETQ. The CDR3 contains 14 residues.